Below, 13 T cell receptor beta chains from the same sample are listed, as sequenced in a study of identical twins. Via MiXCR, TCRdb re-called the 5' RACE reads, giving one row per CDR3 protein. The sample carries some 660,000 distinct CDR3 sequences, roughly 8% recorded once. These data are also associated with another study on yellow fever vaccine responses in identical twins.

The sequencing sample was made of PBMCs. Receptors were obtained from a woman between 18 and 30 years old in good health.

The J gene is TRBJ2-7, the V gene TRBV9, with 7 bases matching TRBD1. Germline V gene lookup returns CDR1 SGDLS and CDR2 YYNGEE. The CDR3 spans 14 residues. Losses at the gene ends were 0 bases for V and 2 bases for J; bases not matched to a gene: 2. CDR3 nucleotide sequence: TGTGCCAGCAGCGTAGCGGGACAGACCTACGAGCAGTACTTC. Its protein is CASSVAGQTYEQYF.

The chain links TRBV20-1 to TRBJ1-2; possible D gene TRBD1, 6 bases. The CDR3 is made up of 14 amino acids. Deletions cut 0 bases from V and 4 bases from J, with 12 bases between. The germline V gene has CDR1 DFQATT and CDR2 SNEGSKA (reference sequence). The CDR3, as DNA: TGCAGTGCTAGAGATCCGCGGGACATCTATGGCTACACCTTC. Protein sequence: CSARDPRDIYGYTF.

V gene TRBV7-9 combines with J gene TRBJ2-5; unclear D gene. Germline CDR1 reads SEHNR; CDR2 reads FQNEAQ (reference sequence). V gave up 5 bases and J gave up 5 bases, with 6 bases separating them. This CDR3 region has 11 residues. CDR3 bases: TGTGCCAGCAGCCCGATTGAGACCCAGTACTTC. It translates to CASSPIETQYF.

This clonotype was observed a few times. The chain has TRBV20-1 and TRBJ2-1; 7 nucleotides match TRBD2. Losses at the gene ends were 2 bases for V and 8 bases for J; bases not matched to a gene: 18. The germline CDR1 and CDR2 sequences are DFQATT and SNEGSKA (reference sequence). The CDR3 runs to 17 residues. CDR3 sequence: CSARWESRTRIFDEQFF. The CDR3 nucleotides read TGCAGTGCTAGATGGGAGTCTAGGACTAGGATTTTTGATGAGCAGTTCTTC.

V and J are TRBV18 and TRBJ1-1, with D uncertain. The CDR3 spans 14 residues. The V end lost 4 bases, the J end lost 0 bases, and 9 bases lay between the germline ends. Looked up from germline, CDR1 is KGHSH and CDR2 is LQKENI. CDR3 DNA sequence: TGTGCCAGCTCACGCGAGACGGTGAACACTGAAGCTTTCTTT. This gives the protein CASSRETVNTEAFF.

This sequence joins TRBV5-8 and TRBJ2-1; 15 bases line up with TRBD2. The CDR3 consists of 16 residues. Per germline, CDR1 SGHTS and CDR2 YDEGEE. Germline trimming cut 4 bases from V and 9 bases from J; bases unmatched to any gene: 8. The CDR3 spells CASSLGTSGRTGEQFF. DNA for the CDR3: TGTGCCAGCAGCCTCGGGACTAGCGGGAGGACGGGTGAGCAGTTCTTC.

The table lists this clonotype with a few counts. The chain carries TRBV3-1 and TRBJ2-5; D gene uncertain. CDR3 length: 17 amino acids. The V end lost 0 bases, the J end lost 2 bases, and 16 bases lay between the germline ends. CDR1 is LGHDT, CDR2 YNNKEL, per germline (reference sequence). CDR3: CASSQDFKGAPQETQYF. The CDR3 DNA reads TGTGCCAGCAGCCAAGATTTCAAGGGCGCACCTCAAGAGACCCAGTACTTC.

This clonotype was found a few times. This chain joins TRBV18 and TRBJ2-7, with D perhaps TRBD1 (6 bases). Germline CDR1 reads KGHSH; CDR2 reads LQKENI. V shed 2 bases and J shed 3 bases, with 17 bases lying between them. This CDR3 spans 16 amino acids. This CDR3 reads CASSPGLQTGNYEQYF. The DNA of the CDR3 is TGTGCCAGCTCACCAGGATTGCAGACAGGCAACTACGAGCAGTACTTC.

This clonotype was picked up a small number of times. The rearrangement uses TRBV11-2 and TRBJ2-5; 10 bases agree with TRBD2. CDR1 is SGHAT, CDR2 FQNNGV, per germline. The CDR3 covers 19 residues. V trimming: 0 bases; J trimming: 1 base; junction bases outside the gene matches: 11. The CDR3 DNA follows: TGTGCCAGCAGCTTAGAATCGGCTAGCGGGAGAAAGAGCCAAGAGACCCAGTACTTC. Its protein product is CASSLESASGRKSQETQYF.

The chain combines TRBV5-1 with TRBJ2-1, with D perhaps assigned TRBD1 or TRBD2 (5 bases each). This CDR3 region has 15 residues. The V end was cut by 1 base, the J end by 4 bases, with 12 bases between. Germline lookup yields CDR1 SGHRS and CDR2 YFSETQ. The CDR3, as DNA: TGCGCCAGCAGCTTGCCGGGACGGCAATACAATGAGCAGTTCTTC. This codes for CASSLPGRQYNEQFF.

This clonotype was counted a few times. CDR3 nucleotide sequence: TGTGCCAGCTCACCGGCCGTGATAATCACAGATACGCAGTATTTT. This sequence encodes CASSPAVIITDTQYF. The rearrangement joins TRBV18 to TRBJ2-3; no firm D call. CDR1 and CDR2 from the germline V gene are KGHSH and LQKENI. The CDR3 covers 15 residues. V gave up 3 bases and J gave up 2 bases, with 12 bases separating them.

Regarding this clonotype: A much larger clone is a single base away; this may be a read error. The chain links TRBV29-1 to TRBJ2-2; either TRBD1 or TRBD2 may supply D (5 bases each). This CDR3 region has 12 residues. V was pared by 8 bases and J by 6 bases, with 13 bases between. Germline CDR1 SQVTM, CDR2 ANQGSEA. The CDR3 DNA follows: TGCAGCTCGGGCTGGGACGCCGGGGAGCTGTTTTTT. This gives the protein CSSGWDAGELFF.

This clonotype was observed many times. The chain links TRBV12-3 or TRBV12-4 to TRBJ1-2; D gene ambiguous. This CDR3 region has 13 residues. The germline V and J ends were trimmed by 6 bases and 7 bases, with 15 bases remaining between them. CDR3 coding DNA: TGTGCCAGCAGCCCAGACGGTCAAGGTGGCTACACCTTC. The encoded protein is CASSPDGQGGYTF.